This record looks at one T cell receptor beta chain sequence and its context. Its target is unknown. Prior to sequencing, the ViraFEST assay stimulated PBMC with viral peptide pools, which expanded the antigen-specific CD4+ T cells. Once cultured for approximately 10 days, the cells underwent separation to obtain CD4+ T cells. Recipients of the vaccine had no prior SARS-CoV-2 infection and negative nucleocapsid antibodies. A density of fewer than 2.5 million PBMC per well was used; these cells were cultured with approximately 9.3 IU/ml IL-2 and roughly 10 ug/ml peptides. The data derive from a study of vaccination effects on CD4 cells after COVID-19. Study details: As their vaccination, participants received two doses of either BNT162b2 or mRNA-1273. Regarding the study as a whole: The study found marked clonal contraction of infection- and vaccine-induced clones late after vaccination. Healthy vaccinees' vaccine-induced clones included only 1 of 255 that recognized common cold coronaviruses.

CDR1 and CDR2 (germline): SGHAT, FQNNGV. Trimming left V 4 bases short and J 7 bases short, with 13 bases between. The CDR3 has 13 amino acids. Clones were read by immunoSEQ multiplex PCR, and TCRdb kept only the in-frame ones, dropping some. The sample includes some 69,000 clones, 65% to 85% of them seen just once. The sequence came from a human donor who received a COVID-19 vaccine. Material: CD4+ T cells from PBMCs cultured with HCoV-NL63 spike peptides, obtained before COVID-19 vaccination. The V call is TRBV11-2, the J call TRBJ2-5; possible D gene TRBD2, 6 bases. CDR3 residues: CASSYTERVTQYF. For the CDR3, the DNA is TGTGCCAGCAGCTATACCGAGCGGGTGACCCAGTACTTC.